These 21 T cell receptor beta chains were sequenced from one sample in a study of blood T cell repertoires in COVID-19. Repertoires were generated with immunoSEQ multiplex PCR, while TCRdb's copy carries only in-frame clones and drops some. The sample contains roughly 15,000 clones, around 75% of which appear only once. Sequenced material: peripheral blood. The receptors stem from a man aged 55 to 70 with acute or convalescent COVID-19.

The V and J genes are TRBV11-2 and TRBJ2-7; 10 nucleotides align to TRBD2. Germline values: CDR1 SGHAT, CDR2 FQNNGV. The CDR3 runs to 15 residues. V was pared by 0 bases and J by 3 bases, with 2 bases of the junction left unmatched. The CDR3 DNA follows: TGTGCCAGCAGCTTAGAACTAGCGGGAAACTACGAGCAGTACTTC. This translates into CASSLELAGNYEQYF.

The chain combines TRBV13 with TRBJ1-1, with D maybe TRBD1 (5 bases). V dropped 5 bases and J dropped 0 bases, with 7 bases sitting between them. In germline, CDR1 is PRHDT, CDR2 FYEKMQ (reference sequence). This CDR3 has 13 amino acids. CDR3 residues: CASSPTVNTEAFF. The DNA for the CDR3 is TGTGCCAGCAGCCCGACAGTGAACACTGAAGCTTTCTTT. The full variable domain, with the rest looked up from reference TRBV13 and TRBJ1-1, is AAGVIQSPRHLIKEKRETATLKCYPIPRHDTVYWYQQGPGQDPQFLISFYEKMQSDKGSIPDRFSAQQFSDYHSELNMSSLELGDSALYFCASSPTVNTEAFFGQGTRLTVV.

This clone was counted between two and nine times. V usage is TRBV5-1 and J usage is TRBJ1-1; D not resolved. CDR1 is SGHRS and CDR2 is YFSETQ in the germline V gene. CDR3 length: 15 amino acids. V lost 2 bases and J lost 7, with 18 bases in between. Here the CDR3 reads CASSLLDSFSFEAFF. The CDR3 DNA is TGCGCCAGCAGCTTACTGGACTCGTTCTCTTTTGAAGCTTTCTTT. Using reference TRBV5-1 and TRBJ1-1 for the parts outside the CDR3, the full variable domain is KAGVTQTPRYLIKTRGQQVTLSCSPISGHRSVSWYQQTPGQGLQFLFEYFSETQRNKGNFPGRFSGRQFSNSRSEMNVSTLELGDSALYLCASSLLDSFSFEAFFGQGTRLTVV.

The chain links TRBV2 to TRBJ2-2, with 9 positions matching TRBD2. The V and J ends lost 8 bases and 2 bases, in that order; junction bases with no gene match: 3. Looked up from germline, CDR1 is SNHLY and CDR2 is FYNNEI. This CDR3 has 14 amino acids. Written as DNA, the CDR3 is TGTGCCAGCGGGCTAGCGGGAAACACCGGGGAGCTGTTTTTT. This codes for CASGLAGNTGELFF.

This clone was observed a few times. The CDR3 nucleotides are TGTGCCAGCAGCGCTGCCCCGGGCGGGGGATTCTACAATGAGCAGTTCTTC. It is translated as CASSAAPGGGFYNEQFF. The J gene is TRBJ2-1, the V gene TRBV9; 7 positions match TRBD2. This CDR3 comprises 17 residues. Germline CDR1 reads SGDLS; CDR2 reads YYNGEE. V shed 3 bases, J shed 3 bases, and the junction held 12 bases outside the gene matches.

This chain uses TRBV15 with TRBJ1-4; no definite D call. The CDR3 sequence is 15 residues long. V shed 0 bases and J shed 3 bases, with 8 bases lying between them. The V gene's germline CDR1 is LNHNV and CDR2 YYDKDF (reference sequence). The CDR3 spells CATSRDKGANEKLFF. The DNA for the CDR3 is TGTGCCACCAGCAGAGATAAAGGAGCTAATGAAAAACTGTTTTTT.

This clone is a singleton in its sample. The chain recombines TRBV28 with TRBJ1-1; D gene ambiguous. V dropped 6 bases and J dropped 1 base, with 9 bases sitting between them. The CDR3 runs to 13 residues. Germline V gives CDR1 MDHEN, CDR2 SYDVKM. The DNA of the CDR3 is TGTGCCAGCAGCGTATACGGGAACACTGAAGCTTTCTTT. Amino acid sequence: CASSVYGNTEAFF.

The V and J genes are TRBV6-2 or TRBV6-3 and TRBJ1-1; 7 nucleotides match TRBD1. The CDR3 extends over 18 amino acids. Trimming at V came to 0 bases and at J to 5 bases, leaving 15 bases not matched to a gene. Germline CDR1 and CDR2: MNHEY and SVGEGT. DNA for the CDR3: TGTGCCAGCAGTTACTCGGCCGGGCTACAGGGGCGGTTGACTGAAGCTTTCTTT. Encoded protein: CASSYSAGLQGRLTEAFF.

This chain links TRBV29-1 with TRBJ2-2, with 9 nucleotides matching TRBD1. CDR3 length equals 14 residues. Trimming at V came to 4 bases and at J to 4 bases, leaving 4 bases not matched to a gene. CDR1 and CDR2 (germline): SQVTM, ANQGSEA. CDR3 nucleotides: TGCAGCGTTGGTTGGGACAGGGCCACCGGGGAGCTGTTTTTT. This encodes CSVGWDRATGELFF.

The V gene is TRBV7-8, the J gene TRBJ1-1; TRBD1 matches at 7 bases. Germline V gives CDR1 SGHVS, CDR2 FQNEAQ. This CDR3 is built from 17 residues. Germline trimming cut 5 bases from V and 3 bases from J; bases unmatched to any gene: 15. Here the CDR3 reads CASSLRRRQGEDTEAFF. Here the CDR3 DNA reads TGTGCCAGCAGCCTGCGGCGAAGACAGGGCGAGGACACTGAAGCTTTCTTT.

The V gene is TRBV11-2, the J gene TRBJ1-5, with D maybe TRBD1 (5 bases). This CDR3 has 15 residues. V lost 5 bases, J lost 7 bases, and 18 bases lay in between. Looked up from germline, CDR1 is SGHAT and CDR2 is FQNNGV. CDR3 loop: CASSEGTSGWQPQHF. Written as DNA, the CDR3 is TGTGCCAGCAGCGAAGGGACTTCCGGGTGGCAGCCCCAGCATTTT.

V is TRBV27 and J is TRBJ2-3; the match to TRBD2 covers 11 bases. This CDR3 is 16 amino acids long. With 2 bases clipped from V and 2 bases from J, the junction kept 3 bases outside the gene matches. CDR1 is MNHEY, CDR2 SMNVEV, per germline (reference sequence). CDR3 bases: TGTGCCAGCAGTTTAACTAGCGGGAGACTCACAGATACGCAGTATTTT. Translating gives CASSLTSGRLTDTQYF.

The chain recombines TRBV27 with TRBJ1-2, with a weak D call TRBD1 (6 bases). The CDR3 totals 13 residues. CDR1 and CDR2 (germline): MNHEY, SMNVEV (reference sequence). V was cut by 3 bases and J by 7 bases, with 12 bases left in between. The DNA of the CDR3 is TGTGCCAGCAGTTTCGCGGGGGGCTCTGGCTACACCTTC. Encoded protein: CASSFAGGSGYTF.

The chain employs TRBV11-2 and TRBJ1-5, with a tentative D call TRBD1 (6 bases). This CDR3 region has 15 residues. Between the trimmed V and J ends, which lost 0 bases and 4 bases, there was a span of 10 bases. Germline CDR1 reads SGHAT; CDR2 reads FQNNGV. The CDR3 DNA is TGTGCCAGCAGCTTAGAACAGGGCCAGAATCAGCCCCAGCATTTT. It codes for CASSLEQGQNQPQHF.

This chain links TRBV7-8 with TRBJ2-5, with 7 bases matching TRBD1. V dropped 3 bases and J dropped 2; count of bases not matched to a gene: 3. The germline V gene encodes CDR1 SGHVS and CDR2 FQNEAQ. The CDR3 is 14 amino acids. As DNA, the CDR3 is TGTGCCAGCAGCTTCGACAGGGTACAAGAGACCCAGTACTTC. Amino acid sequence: CASSFDRVQETQYF.

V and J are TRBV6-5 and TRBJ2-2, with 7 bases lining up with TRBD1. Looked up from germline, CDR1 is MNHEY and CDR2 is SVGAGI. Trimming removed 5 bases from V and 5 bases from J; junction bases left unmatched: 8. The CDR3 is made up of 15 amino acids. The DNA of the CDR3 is TGTGCCAGCAGTCAACAGGGGCCCCCGACCGGGGAGCTGTTTTTT. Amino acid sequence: CASSQQGPPTGELFF.

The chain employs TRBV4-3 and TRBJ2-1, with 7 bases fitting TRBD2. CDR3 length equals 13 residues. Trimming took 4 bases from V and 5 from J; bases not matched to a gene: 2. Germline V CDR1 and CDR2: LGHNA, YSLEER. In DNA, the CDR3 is TGCGCCAGCAGCCTAGCGGGCAACAATGAGCAGTTCTTC. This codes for CASSLAGNNEQFF.

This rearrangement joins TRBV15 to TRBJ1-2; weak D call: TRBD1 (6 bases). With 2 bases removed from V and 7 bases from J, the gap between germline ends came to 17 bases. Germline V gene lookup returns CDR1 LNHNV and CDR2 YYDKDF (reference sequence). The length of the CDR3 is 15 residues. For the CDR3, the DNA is TGTGCCACCAGCAGACCGACAGGCGTGGACGGTGGCTACACCTTC. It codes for CATSRPTGVDGGYTF.

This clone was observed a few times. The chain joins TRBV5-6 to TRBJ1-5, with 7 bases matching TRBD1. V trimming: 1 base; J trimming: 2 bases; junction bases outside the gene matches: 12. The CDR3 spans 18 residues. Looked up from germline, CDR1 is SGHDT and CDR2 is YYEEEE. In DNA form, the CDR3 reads TGTGCCAGCAGCTTGCCCGACAGGGCGAAGTTGGGCAATCAGCCCCAGCATTTT. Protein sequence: CASSLPDRAKLGNQPQHF.

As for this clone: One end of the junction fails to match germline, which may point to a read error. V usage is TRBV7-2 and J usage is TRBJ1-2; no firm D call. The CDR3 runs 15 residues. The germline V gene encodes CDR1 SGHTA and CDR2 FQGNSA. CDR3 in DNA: TGTGCCAGCAGCTTAGAATCCGGGATCGGATCTGGCGACACCTTC. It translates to CASSLESGIGSGDTF.

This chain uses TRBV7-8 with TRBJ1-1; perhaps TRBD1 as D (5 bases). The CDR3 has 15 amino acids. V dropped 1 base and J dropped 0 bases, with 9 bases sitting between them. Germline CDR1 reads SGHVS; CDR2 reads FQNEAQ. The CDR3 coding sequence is TGTGCCAGCAGCTTAGACGACAGACTGAACACTGAAGCTTTCTTT. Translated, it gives CASSLDDRLNTEAFF.